The 9 T cell receptor beta chains below all came from one sample that was sequenced in a study of radiation and T cells in renal cell carcinoma. Time point of the sample: blood 4 weeks post-SBRT, at nephrectomy. Specified treatment: 15 Gy SBRT to primary tumor, nephrectomy 4 weeks later. Generated by immunoSEQ multiplex PCR, the TCRdb table keeps only in-frame clones and is missing some. The top ten hold less than 20% of the sample, which has over 120,000 clones, about 88% seen once. Specimen: blood, collected from a patient whose treatment included radiotherapy and nephrectomy. The receptors were sampled from a woman between 45 and 65 years old with renal cell carcinoma.

The chain is built from TRBV5-1 and TRBJ1-2; 7 bases fit TRBD1. V was pared by 1 base and J by 8 bases, with 2 bases of the junction left unmatched. Germline V gene sequence: CDR1 SGHRS, CDR2 YFSETQ. The CDR3 length is 12 residues. As DNA, the CDR3 is TGCGCCAGCAGCTTGAGGGGGCTAGGCTACACCTTC. Its translation is CASSLRGLGYTF.

The gene calls are TRBV2 and TRBJ2-6, with D perhaps TRBD2 (5 bases). Germline V gene data show CDR1 as SNHLY and CDR2 as FYNNEI. Deletions cut 7 bases from V and 4 bases from J, with 20 bases between. CDR3 size: 17 residues. CDR3 residues: CASTIAPRDRGANVLTF. CDR3 bases: TGTGCCAGCACTATAGCCCCGAGGGATCGCGGGGCCAACGTCCTGACTTTC.

The chain links TRBV28 to TRBJ1-1; TRBD1 matches at 8 bases. The CDR3 has 15 amino acids. CDR1 and CDR2 from the germline V gene are MDHEN and SYDVKM. V dropped 8 bases and J dropped 0; count of bases not matched to a gene: 8. CDR3 sequence reads: CASQTPTGVNTEAFF. The CDR3 DNA sequence: TGTGCCAGCCAAACCCCGACAGGGGTGAACACTGAAGCTTTCTTT.

This clone was observed a single time. The chain has TRBV6-1 and TRBJ2-7; 10 bases are a match to TRBD1. V lost 3 bases and J lost 6; bases outside the gene matches: 5. The length of the CDR3 is 14 residues. Germline-derived CDR1 and CDR2 are MNHNS and SASEGT. CDR3 coding DNA: TGTGCCAGCAGTGAGGGGACAGGGGAGGGCGAGCAGTACTTC. This codes for CASSEGTGEGEQYF.

The chain is built from TRBV4-3 and TRBJ2-1; D might be TRBD2 (5 bases). This CDR3 is 17 amino acids long. Germline V gene data show CDR1 as LGHNA and CDR2 as YSLEER. Trimming pared 1 base from V and 10 bases from J, leaving 23 bases between. The CDR3 spells CASSQGHVRGPLKEQFF. The CDR3 region has the DNA TGCGCCAGCAGCCAAGGACACGTACGGGGTCCCTTAAAGGAGCAGTTCTTC.

The chain is built from TRBV5-4 and TRBJ2-7; D is unresolved. Deletions cut 4 bases from V and 6 bases from J, with 14 bases between. Looked up from germline, CDR1 is SGHNT and CDR2 is YYREEE (reference sequence). The CDR3 has 13 amino acids. The CDR3: CASSRDGLTEQYF. The CDR3 DNA reads TGTGCCAGCAGCCGAGACGGCCTAACCGAGCAGTACTTC.

This rearrangement joins TRBV4-1 to TRBJ1-2; 9 nucleotides line up with TRBD1. The germline V gene encodes CDR1 MGHRA and CDR2 YSYEKL. This CDR3 has 17 amino acids. Trimming cost V 2 bases and J 8 bases; bases outside gene matches: 15. CDR3 sequence: CASSQNPALQGAQGYTF. The CDR3 region has the DNA TGCGCCAGCAGCCAAAACCCCGCCCTACAGGGGGCGCAAGGCTACACCTTC.

The chain uses TRBV21-1 and TRBJ1-5; the table's D call, TRBD1, was not checked against the DNA. TRBV21-1 is assigned pseudogene status. The CDR3 covers 17 residues. DNA of the CDR3: TGTGCCAGCAGCAAAGTGAGGGGACATAATAGCAATCAGCCCCAGCATTTT. Its protein product is CASSKVRGHNSNQPQHF.

This clone was found a few times. This rearrangement joins TRBV5-1 to TRBJ2-2, with D possibly being TRBD1 or TRBD2 (5 bases each). Trimming stripped 5 bases from V and 0 bases from J, with 11 bases between. Per the germline V gene, CDR1 is SGHRS and CDR2 is YFSETQ. The CDR3 sequence is 15 residues long. CDR3 residues: CASREGTANTGELFF. The CDR3 DNA is TGCGCCAGCAGAGAAGGGACCGCGAACACCGGGGAGCTGTTTTTT.